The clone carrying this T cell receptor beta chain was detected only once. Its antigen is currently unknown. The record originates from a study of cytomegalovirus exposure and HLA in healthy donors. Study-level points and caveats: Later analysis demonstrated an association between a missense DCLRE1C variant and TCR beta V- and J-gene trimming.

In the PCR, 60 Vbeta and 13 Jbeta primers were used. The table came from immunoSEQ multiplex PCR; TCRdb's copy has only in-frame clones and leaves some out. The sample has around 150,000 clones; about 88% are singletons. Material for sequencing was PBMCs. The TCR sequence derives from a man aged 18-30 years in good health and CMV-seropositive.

This CDR3 reads CASSLIGVVEQYF. The CDR3 DNA reads TGTGCCAGCAGCTTAATAGGGGTGGTCGAGCAGTACTTC. The chain recombines TRBV11-3 with TRBJ2-7, with D possibly matching TRBD1 (5 bases). The germline V and J ends were trimmed by 2 bases and 6 bases, with 11 bases remaining between them. The CDR3 is 13 residues long. Looked up from germline, CDR1 is SGHNT and CDR2 is YENEEA.